This note documents a single T cell receptor (beta chain) sequence. The sample comes from a study of early T cells in non-severe SARS-CoV-2 infection. cDNA molecules, individually, were tagged with unique molecular identifiers. TCRdb analysed the 5' RACE reads with MiXCR anew, one entry per CDR3 protein. The sample holds about 77,000 distinct CDR3 sequences, approximately 5% seen once. Germline CDR1 MDHEN, CDR2 SYDVKM. V was pared by 2 bases and J by 2 bases, with 7 bases between. There are 14 residues in the CDR3. Source: whole blood, taken at baseline. The J gene is TRBJ1-5, the V gene TRBV28, with unresolved D. The clonotype was recovered from an adult who was a healthcare worker with PCR-confirmed SARS-CoV-2 infection or an uninfected control (not recorded which). CDR3 sequence: CASSLTRRNQPQHF. DNA of the CDR3: TGTGCCAGCAGTTTAACGAGACGCAATCAGCCCCAGCATTTT.